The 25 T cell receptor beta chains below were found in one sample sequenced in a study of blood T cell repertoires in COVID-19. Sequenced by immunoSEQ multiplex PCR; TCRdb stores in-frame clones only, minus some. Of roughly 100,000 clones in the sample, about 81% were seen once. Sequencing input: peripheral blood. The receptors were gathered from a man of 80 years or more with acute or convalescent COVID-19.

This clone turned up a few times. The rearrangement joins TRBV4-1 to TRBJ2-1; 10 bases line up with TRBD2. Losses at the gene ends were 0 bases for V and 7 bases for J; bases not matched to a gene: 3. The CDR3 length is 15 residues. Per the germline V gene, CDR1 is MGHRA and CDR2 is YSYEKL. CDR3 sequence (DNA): TGCGCCAGCAGCCAAGAGGATAGCGGGAGGAATGAGCAGTTCTTC. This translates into CASSQEDSGRNEQFF.

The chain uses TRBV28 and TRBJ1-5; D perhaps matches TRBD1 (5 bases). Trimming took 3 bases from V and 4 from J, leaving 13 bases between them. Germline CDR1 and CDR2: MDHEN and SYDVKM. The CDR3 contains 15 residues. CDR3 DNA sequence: TGTGCCAGCAGTTTTATTCTACGGACAAATCAGCCCCAGCATTTT. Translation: CASSFILRTNQPQHF.

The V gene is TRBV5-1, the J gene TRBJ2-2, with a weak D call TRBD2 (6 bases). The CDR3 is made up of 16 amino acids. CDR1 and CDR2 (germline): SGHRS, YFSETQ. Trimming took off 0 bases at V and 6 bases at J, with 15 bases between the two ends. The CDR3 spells CASSLVAAGRAGELFF. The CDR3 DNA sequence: TGCGCCAGCAGCTTGGTAGCGGCGGGGCGGGCCGGGGAGCTGTTTTTT. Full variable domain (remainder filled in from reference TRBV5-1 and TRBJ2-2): KAGVTQTPRYLIKTRGQQVTLSCSPISGHRSVSWYQQTPGQGLQFLFEYFSETQRNKGNFPGRFSGRQFSNSRSEMNVSTLELGDSALYLCASSLVAAGRAGELFFGEGSRLTVL.

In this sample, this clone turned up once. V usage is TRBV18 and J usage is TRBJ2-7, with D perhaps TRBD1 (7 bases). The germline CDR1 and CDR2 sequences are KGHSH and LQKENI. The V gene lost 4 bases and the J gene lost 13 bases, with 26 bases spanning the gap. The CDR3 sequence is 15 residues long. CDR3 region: CASSQRRGTVGVGYF. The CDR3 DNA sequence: TGTGCCAGCTCACAAAGACGGGGGACAGTCGGAGTGGGATACTTC.

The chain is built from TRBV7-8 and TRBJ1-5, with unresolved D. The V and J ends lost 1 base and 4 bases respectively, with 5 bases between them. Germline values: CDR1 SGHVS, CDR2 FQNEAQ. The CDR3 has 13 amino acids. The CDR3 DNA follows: TGTGCCAGCAGCTTAGGTCAGAATCAGCCCCAGCATTTT. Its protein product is CASSLGQNQPQHF.

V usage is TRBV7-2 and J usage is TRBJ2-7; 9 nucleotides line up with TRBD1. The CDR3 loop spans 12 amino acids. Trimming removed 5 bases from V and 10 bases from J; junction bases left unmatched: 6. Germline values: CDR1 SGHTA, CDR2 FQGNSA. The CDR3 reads CASSTRQGEQYF. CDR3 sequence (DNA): TGTGCCAGCAGCACAAGACAGGGGGAACAGTACTTC.

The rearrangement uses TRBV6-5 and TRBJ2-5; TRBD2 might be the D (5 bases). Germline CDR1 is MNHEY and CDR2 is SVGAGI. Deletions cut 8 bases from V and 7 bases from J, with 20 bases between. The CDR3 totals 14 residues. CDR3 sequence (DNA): TGTGCCAGCGGATTCTTGGGCGGAGGTGGGACCCAGTACTTC. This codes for CASGFLGGGGTQYF.

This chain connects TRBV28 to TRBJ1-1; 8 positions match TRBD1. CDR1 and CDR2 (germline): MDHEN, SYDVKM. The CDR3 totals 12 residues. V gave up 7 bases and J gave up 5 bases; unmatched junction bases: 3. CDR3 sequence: CASTGGWTEAFF. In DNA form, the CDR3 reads TGTGCCAGCACAGGGGGCTGGACTGAAGCTTTCTTT. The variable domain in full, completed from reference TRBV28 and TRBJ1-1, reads DVKVTQSSRYLVKRTGEKVFLECVQDMDHENMFWYRQDPGLGLRLIYFSYDVKMKEKGDIPEGYSVSREKKERFSLILESASTNQTSMYLCASTGGWTEAFFGQGTRLTVV.

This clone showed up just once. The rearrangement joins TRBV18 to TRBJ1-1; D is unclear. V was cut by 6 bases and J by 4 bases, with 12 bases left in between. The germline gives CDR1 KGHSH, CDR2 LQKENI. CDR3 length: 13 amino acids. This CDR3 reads CASSKEELTEAFF. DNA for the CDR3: TGTGCCAGCTCCAAAGAGGAGCTCACTGAAGCTTTCTTT.

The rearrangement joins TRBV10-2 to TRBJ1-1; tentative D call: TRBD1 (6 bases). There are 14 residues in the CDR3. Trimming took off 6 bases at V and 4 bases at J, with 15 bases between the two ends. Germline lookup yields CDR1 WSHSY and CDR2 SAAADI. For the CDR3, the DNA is TGCGCCAGCAGGTACCAGGGGTATACCACTGAAGCTTTCTTT. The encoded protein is CASRYQGYTTEAFF.

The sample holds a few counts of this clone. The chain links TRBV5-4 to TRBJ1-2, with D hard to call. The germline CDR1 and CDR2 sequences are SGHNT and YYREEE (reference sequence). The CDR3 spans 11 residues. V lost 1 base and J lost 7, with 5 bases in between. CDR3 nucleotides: TGTGCCAGCAGCTTGTCGGGTGGCTACACCTTC. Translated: CASSLSGGYTF. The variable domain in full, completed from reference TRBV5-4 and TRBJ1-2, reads ETGVTQSPTHLIKTRGQQVTLRCSSQSGHNTVSWYQQALGQGPQFIFQYYREEENGRGNFPPRFSGLQFPNYSSELNVNALELDDSALYLCASSLSGGYTFGSGTRLTVV.

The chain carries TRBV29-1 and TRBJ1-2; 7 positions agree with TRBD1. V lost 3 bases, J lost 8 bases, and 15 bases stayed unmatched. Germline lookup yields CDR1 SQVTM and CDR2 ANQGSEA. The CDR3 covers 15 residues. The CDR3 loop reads CSVDNPGQRLGGYTF. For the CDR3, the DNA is TGCAGCGTTGACAACCCGGGACAGCGTCTTGGAGGCTACACCTTC. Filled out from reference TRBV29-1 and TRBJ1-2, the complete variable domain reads SAVISQKPSRDICQRGTSLTIQCQVDSQVTMMFWYRQQPGQSLTLIATANQGSEATYESGFVIDKFPISRPNLTFSTLTVSNMSPEDSSIYLCSVDNPGQRLGGYTFGSGTRLTVV.

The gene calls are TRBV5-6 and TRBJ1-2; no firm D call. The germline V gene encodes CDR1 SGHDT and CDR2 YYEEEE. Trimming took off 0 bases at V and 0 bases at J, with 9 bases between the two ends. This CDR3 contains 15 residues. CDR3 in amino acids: CASSLGQTPNYGYTF. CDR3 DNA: TGTGCCAGCAGCTTGGGTCAGACACCTAACTATGGCTACACCTTC.

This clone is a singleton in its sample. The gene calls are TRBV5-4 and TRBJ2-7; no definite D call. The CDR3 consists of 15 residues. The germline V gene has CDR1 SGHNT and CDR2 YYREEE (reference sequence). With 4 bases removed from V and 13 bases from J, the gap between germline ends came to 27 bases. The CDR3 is CASSTDTAPTSVGYF. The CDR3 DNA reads TGTGCCAGCAGCACCGACACGGCTCCTACGAGTGTAGGCTACTTC.

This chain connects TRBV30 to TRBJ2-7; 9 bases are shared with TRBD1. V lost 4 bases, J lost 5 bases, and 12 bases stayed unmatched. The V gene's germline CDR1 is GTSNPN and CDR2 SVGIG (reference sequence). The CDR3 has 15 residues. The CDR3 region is CAWIPGTGLGHEQYF. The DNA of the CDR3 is TGTGCCTGGATCCCCGGGACAGGGTTAGGCCACGAGCAGTACTTC.

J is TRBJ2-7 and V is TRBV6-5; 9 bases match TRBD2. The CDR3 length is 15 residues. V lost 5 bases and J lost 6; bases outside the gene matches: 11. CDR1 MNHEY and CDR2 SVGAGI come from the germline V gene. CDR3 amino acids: CASSPSGTAPGEQYF. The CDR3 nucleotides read TGTGCCAGCAGTCCTAGCGGGACGGCCCCGGGCGAGCAGTACTTC.

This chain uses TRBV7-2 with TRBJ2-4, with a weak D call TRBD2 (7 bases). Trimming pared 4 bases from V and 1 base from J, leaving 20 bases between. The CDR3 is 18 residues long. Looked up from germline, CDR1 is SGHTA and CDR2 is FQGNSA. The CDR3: CASSSQGGGGRAKNIQYF. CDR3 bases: TGTGCCAGCAGCTCCCAAGGGGGAGGGGGTCGGGCCAAAAACATTCAGTACTTC. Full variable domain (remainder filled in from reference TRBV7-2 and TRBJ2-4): GAGVSQSPSNKVTEKGKDVELRCDPISGHTALYWYRQSLGQGLEFLIYFQGNSAPDKSGLPSDRFSAERTGGSVSTLTIQRTQQEDSAVYLCASSSQGGGGRAKNIQYFGAGTRLSVL.

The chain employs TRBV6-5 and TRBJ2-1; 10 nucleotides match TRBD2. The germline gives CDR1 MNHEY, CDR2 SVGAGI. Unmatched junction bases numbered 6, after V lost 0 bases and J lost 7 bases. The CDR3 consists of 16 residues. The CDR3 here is CASSYSEAGGLNEQFF. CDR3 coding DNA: TGTGCCAGCAGTTACTCGGAAGCGGGGGGGCTTAATGAGCAGTTCTTC.

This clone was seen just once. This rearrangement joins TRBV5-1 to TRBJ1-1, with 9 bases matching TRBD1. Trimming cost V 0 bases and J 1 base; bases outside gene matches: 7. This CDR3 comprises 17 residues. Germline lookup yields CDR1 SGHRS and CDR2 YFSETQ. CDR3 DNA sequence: TGCGCCAGCAGCTTGGGACCCGGGACAGGGAGGAACACTGAAGCTTTCTTT. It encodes CASSLGPGTGRNTEAFF.

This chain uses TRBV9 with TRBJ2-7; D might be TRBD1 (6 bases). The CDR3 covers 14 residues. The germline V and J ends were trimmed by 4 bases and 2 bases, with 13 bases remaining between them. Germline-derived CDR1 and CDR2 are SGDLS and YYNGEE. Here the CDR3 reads CASSPLTGTYEQYF. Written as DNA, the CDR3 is TGTGCCAGCAGCCCACTGACAGGTACCTACGAGCAGTACTTC.

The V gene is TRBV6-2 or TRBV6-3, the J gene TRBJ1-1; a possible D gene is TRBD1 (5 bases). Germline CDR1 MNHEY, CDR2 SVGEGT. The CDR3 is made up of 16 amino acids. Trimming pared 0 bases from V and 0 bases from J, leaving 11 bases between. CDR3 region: CASSYSTRAVNTEAFF. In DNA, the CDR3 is TGTGCCAGCAGTTACTCGACCAGGGCAGTGAACACTGAAGCTTTCTTT.

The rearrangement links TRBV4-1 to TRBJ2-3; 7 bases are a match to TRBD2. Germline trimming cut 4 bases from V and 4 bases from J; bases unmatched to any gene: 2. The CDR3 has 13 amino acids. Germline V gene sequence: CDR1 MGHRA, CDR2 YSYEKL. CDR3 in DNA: TGCGCCAGCAGCCTTGGACTAGCAGATACGCAGTATTTT. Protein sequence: CASSLGLADTQYF.

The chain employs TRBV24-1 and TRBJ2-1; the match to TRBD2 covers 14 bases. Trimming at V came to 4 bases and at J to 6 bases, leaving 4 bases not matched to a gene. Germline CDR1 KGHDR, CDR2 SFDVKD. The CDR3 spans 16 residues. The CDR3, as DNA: TGTGCCACCAGTGACTGGACTAGCGGGAGGAGCAATGAGCAGTTCTTC. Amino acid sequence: CATSDWTSGRSNEQFF.

The CDR3 here is CASQGPTSGANVLTF. The CDR3 DNA sequence: TGTGCCAGCCAGGGGCCAACCTCTGGGGCCAACGTCCTGACTTTC. The rearrangement uses TRBV28 and TRBJ2-6; D is perhaps TRBD1 (6 bases). This CDR3 contains 15 residues. CDR1 and CDR2 from the germline V gene are MDHEN and SYDVKM. V gave up 8 bases and J gave up 0 bases, with 11 bases separating them.

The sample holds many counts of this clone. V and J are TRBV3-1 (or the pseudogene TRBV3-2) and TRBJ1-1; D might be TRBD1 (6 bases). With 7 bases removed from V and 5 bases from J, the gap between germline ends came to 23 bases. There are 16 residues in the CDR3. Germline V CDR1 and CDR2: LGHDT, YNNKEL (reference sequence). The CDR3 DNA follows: TGTGCCAGCAACCCCGGCCACAGGGTCAGCTGGACTGAAGCTTTCTTT. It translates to CASNPGHRVSWTEAFF.